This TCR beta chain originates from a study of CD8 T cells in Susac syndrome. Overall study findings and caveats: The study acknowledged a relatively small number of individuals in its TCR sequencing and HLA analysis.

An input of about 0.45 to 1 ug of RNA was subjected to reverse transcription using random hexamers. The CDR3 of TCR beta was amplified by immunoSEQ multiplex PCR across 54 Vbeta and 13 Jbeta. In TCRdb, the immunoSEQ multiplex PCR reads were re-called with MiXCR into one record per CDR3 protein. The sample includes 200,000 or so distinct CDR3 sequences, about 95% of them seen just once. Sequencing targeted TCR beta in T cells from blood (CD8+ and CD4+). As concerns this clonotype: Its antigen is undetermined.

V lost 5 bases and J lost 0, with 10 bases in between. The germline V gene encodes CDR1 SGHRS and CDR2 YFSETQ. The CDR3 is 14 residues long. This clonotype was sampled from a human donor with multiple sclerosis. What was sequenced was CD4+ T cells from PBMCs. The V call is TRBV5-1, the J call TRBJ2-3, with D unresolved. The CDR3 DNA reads TGCGCCAGCAGTAGTCACTCTAGCACAGATACGCAGTATTTT. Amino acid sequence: CASSSHSSTDTQYF.